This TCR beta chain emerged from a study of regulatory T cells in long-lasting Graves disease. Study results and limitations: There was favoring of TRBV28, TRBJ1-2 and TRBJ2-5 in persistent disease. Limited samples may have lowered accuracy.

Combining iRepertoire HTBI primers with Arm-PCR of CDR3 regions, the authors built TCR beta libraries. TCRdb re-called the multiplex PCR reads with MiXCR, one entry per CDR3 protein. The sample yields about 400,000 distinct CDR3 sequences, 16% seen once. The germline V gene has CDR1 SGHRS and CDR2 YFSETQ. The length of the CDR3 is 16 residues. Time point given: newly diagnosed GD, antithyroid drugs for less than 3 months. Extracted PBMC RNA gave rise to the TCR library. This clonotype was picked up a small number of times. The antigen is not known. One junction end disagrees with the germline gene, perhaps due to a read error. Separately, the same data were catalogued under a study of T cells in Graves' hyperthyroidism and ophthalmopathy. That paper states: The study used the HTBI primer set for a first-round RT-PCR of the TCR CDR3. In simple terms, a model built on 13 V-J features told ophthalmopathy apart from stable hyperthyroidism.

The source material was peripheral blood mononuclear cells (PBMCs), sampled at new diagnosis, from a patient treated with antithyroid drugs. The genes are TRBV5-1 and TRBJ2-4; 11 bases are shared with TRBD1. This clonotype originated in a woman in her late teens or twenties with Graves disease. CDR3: CASSLTGQGDKNIQYF. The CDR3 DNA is TGTGCCAGCAGCCTCACGGGACAGGGGGACAAAAACATTCAGTACTTC.